These 16 T cell receptor beta chains came from one sample sequenced in a study of siplizumab effects on memory and regulatory T cells (dated by TCRdb to the late 2010s). Libraries were prepared through the immunoSEQ multiplex PCR assay. Held by TCRdb, this immuneACCESS table contains in-frame sequences only and omits some clones. Under half of the omission traces to an unresolved V gene where checked; the cause of the rest is unknown. In this sample the table shows tens of thousands of clones, less than 90% of which occur a single time. Together, the top ten hold approximately 0.35% of the sample. The sequencing sample was made of naive CD8+ T cells sorted from blood. This specimen's cell subset or site label, per the study, means: unstimulated naive T cells. The source is a human donor in good health.

The rearrangement uses TRBV7-6 and TRBJ2-1; weak D call: TRBD2 (5 bases). Trimming removed 2 bases at V and 0 bases at J, with 20 bases between. The CDR3 length is 19 residues. Germline lookup yields CDR1 SGHVS and CDR2 FNYEAQ. The CDR3 nucleotides read TGTGCCAGCAGCTTATTCCGGACTCTGGGCGATAGCTCCTACAATGAGCAGTTCTTC. It is translated as CASSLFRTLGDSSYNEQFF.

The gene calls are TRBV15 and TRBJ1-2; perhaps TRBD1 as D (6 bases). The length of the CDR3 is 17 residues. V lost 0 bases, J lost 4 bases, and 18 bases lay in between. Germline CDR1 LNHNV, CDR2 YYDKDF (reference sequence). The CDR3 reads CATSRDSVGAPSYGYTF. The CDR3 DNA reads as TGTGCCACCAGCAGAGATAGTGTGGGGGCGCCTTCCTATGGCTACACCTTC.

This chain joins TRBV7-8 and TRBJ2-3; D possibly corresponds to TRBD2 (6 bases). CDR1 is SGHVS and CDR2 is FQNEAQ in the germline V gene. V was clipped by 1 base and J by 6 bases, with 14 bases between them. This CDR3 is built from 15 residues. The CDR3 here is CASSLVTGVMDTQYF. The DNA for the CDR3 is TGTGCCAGCAGCTTAGTTACGGGGGTCATGGATACGCAGTATTTT.

The chain is built from TRBV6-1 and TRBJ1-4; tentatively, D is TRBD1 (5 bases). Germline values: CDR1 MNHNS, CDR2 SASEGT. The CDR3 length is 13 residues. Trimming pared 1 base from V and 6 bases from J, leaving 6 bases between. CDR3: CASSEVGDEKLFF. Written as DNA, the CDR3 is TGTGCCAGCAGTGAAGTGGGGGATGAAAAACTGTTTTTT.

The chain carries TRBV28 and TRBJ2-7; 12 nucleotides align to TRBD2. CDR1 MDHEN and CDR2 SYDVKM come from the germline V gene. The V and J ends lost 6 bases and 4 bases, in that order; junction bases with no gene match: 7. The CDR3 has 15 residues. CDR3 protein: CASRRPGTSGYEQYF. CDR3 nucleotide sequence: TGTGCCAGCAGACGCCCCGGGACTAGCGGGTACGAGCAGTACTTC.

The genes are TRBV12-5 and TRBJ2-7; the match to TRBD1 covers 8 bases. The CDR3 has 15 amino acids. Germline assignment: CDR1 LGHNT and CDR2 FRNRAP. After removal of 6 bases from V and 6 bases from J, the junction contained 13 bases not matched to a gene. CDR3 DNA: TGTGCTAGTGGCCCGGGACAGGCAACATTGGGCGAGCAGTACTTC. It is translated as CASGPGQATLGEQYF.

This chain uses TRBV6-4 with TRBJ2-3, with D possibly being TRBD2 (5 bases). V lost 7 bases and J lost 5, with 13 bases in between. Germline CDR1 reads MRHNA; CDR2 reads SNTAGT. The CDR3 totals 13 residues. Here the CDR3 DNA reads TGTGCCAGCAAGGCAGGAGGCCTAGATACGCAGTATTTT. This encodes CASKAGGLDTQYF.

The V and J genes are TRBV29-1 and TRBJ2-6; 8 bases fit TRBD1. The CDR3 consists of 16 residues. Germline lookup yields CDR1 SQVTM and CDR2 ANQGSEA. V trimming: 5 bases; J trimming: 0 bases; junction bases outside the gene matches: 6. In DNA form, the CDR3 reads TGCAGCGTTTTGTGGACAGGGCGCTCTGGGGCCAACGTCCTGACTTTC. This gives the protein CSVLWTGRSGANVLTF.

This clone was seen a single time. The V gene is TRBV13, the J gene TRBJ1-2; no definite D call. Germline V gene sequence: CDR1 PRHDT, CDR2 FYEKMQ (reference sequence). The length of the CDR3 is 11 residues. Deletions cut 4 bases from V and 9 bases from J, with 9 bases between. The DNA for the CDR3 is TGTGCCAGCAGCTCCTCGGCGAGCTACACCTTC. Its translation is CASSSSASYTF.

The chain recombines TRBV7-2 with TRBJ2-5; 8 nucleotides agree with TRBD2. The CDR3 has 15 amino acids. In germline, CDR1 is SGHTA, CDR2 FQGNSA. The V segment lost 3 bases and the J segment 5 bases; nucleotides outside the gene matches: 8. CDR3 loop: CASSFLRGGEETQYF. The DNA of the CDR3 is TGTGCCAGCAGCTTCCTCCGGGGGGGGGAGGAGACCCAGTACTTC.

The CDR3 region has the DNA TGTGCCAGCAGCTTAACGAGGGGTAGCTCCTACAATGAGCAGTTCTTC. This codes for CASSLTRGSSYNEQFF. The chain recombines TRBV7-3 with TRBJ2-1, with D perhaps TRBD1 or TRBD2 (5 bases each). V was trimmed by 0 bases and J by 0 bases, leaving 9 bases between them. Germline V lookup: CDR1 SGHTA, CDR2 FQGTGA. This CDR3 has 16 residues.

The rearrangement links TRBV15 to TRBJ2-5, with D tentatively TRBD2 (6 bases). V lost 3 bases to trimming and J lost 1 base, with 9 bases between them. The CDR3 loop spans 14 amino acids. The germline V gene has CDR1 LNHNV and CDR2 YYDKDF (reference sequence). The CDR3 loop is CATSSMEGQETQYF. DNA for the CDR3: TGTGCCACCAGCAGCATGGAGGGCCAAGAGACCCAGTACTTC. Complete variable domain (other parts from reference TRBV15 and TRBJ2-5): DAMVIQNPRYQVTQFGKPVTLSCSQTLNHNVMYWYQQKSSQAPKLLFHYYDKDFNNEADTPDNFQSRRPNTSFCFLDIRSPGLGDTAMYLCATSSMEGQETQYFGPGTRLLVL.

This chain joins TRBV6-5 and TRBJ2-1, with D maybe TRBD1 (6 bases). V dropped 2 bases and J dropped 6 bases, with 8 bases sitting between them. This CDR3 spans 13 amino acids. Germline V gives CDR1 MNHEY, CDR2 SVGAGI. CDR3 sequence (DNA): TGTGCCAGCAGTTACGGGGGCAGCAATGAGCAGTTCTTC. Translated: CASSYGGSNEQFF.

The rearrangement joins TRBV7-9 to TRBJ2-7; the D is unclear. Germline loops: CDR1 SEHNR, CDR2 FQNEAQ (reference sequence). This CDR3 spans 14 amino acids. Trimming removed 0 bases at V and 2 bases at J, with 8 bases between. The CDR3 sequence is CASSLAGSTYEQYF. The CDR3 nucleotides read TGTGCCAGCAGCTTAGCAGGTTCTACCTACGAGCAGTACTTC. The entire variable domain, with the rest obtained from reference TRBV7-9 and TRBJ2-7, is as follows: DTGVSQNPRHKITKRGQNVTFRCDPISEHNRLYWYRQTLGQGPEFLTYFQNEAQLEKSRLLSDRFSAERPKGSFSTLEIQRTEQGDSAMYLCASSLAGSTYEQYFGPGTRLTVT.

The chain links TRBV9 to TRBJ2-7; perhaps D is TRBD1 or TRBD2 (5 bases each). The CDR3 is 14 residues long. Germline CDR1 reads SGDLS; CDR2 reads YYNGEE. Trimming removed 0 bases from V and 3 bases from J, with 10 bases in between. This CDR3 is CASSVGGDHYEQYF. CDR3 nucleotides: TGTGCCAGCAGCGTAGGAGGGGACCACTACGAGCAGTACTTC.

The J gene is TRBJ2-7, the V gene TRBV19, with D tentatively TRBD1 (6 bases). CDR1 and CDR2 (germline): LNHDA, SQIVND (reference sequence). With 5 bases removed from V and 4 bases from J, the gap between germline ends came to 9 bases. The CDR3 is made up of 12 amino acids. In DNA, the CDR3 is TGTGCCAGTAGTTTAGGGGGATACGAGCAGTACTTC. It yields the protein CASSLGGYEQYF.